This record covers a single T cell receptor beta chain. This clone's antigen is unknown. Per-base qualities were not stored, and no clone one base away is much larger. The sample comes from a study of PD-L1 blockade in urothelial cancer (dated by TCRdb to 2016 to 2017). At the level of the whole study: Therapy was started in 2014 for all patients, and atezolizumab 1,200 mg was administered intravenously every 3 weeks. About 90% of the roughly 29 patients were males with bladder-origin urothelial cancer, and about two thirds of the roughly 30 reported a prior smoking history. Patients had an ECOG performance status of 0 or 1 and had received between 0 and 3 prior chemotherapy regimens. Blood samples were analyzed at two time points: 3 weeks after treatment start (second dose) and 6 weeks after treatment start. Blood samples gave median yields of around 150,000 T cells and 80,000 or so unique TCRs, along with a median clonality of approximately 0.08. An exploratory multi-omic analysis was conducted of the somatic, immune and clinical correlates of response to PD-L1 blockade with atezolizumab in urothelial cancer. Pretreatment tumor samples and matched peripheral blood, collected serially before and after atezolizumab treatment, underwent TCR sequencing. Durable clinical benefit meant progression-free survival longer than 6 months, and TCR features were also tested against progression-free and overall survival. In the same patients, pretreatment tumors underwent whole exome sequencing and RNA sequencing in addition to TCR sequencing. Roughly 10 patients achieved durable clinical benefit and 20 did not. Pretreatment blood TCR-seq was available for about 27 patients, at least one posttreatment blood collection was obtained for 25 or so patients, and tumor TCR-seq was available for 25 or so patients.

The time point label, as the study defines it: pretreatment peripheral blood. The cohort included 25 to 35 patients with locally advanced or metastatic urothelial carcinoma who were treated at Memorial Sloan Kettering on a trial protocol. Peripheral blood mononuclear cells were collected from each patient pretreatment and during treatment, giving between 1 and 8 total time points per patient. The Qiagen DNeasy Blood extraction kit was used to purify genomic DNA from total PBMCs and tumor samples. Collected pretreatment and during treatment, PBMCs were isolated and stored as previously described. Points the paper makes about the study in general: Greater expansion of tumor-associated TCR clones in peripheral blood 3 weeks after the start of treatment was observed in patients with durable benefit (n ≈ 22, p = 0.022). Improved progression-free and overall survival was found to be associated with pretreatment peripheral blood TCR clonality below the median. Because the sample size was small (n ≈ 29) and many of the analyses were exploratory, the results are meant to be hypothesis-generating.

To estimate absolute template abundance from read counts, synthetic TCR analog templates were spiked into each PCR. TCRbeta CDR3 regions were amplified from genomic DNA with bias-controlled V and J gene primers using the immunoSEQ assay. Rearranged TCRbeta segments were sequenced at approximately 20X coverage. In the paper's pipeline: Sequencing errors were corrected by clustering and CDR3s were annotated against IMGT to assign V, D and J genes. Only productive TCRbeta rearrangements were used in downstream analyses, excluding out-of-frame or stop-codon sequences. Clonality was calculated as one minus the Shannon entropy normalized by the log of the number of unique productive sequences. Clones differing between time points or between blood and tumor were identified by Fisher's exact test with Benjamini-Hochberg correction at adjusted p below 0.01. Entries here come from immuneACCESS through TCRdb and include only in-frame sequences with V and J called. Some clones fail to appear in such tables; in the studies checked, an unresolved V gene covers under half of the shortfall, and the cause of the remainder is unknown. D and trimming come from the DNA, and the V and J calls and clone size come from that table. The sample table holds roughly 63,000 clones, of which 65% to 90% were seen once. The ten largest clones capture 3.2% of the sample.

The CDR3 holds 13 amino acids from the cysteine to the phenylalanine. Only the CDR3 DNA stays, 39 bases, in frame from base 1. A distance of 9 bases separates the germline ends of V and J, which lose 3 bases and 3 bases respectively. CDR1 and CDR2 are read off the germline V gene (reference sequence) as GTSNPN and SVGIG. This sequence was found in a man in his sixties or seventies with urothelial cancer. The specimen comprised PBMCs, sampled around atezolizumab (anti-PD-L1) treatment. The chain employs TRBV30 and TRBJ1-3; possibly the D gene is TRBD1, per 6 matching bases. For the CDR3, the sequence is CAWRGGLGNTIYF. The sequence in DNA is TGTGCCTGGAGGGGGGGGCTTGGAAACACCATATATTTT.